Below, 31 T cell receptor beta chains from the same sample are listed, as sequenced in a study of cytomegalovirus exposure and HLA in healthy donors. PCR was performed using 60 Vbeta and 13 Jbeta primers. Produced via immunoSEQ multiplex PCR; TCRdb's table is partial and in-frame only. In the table there are about 170,000 clones, around 73% of which are singletons. The specimen was PBMCs. The receptors stem from a woman between 18 and 30 years old in good health and CMV-seropositive.

The V call is TRBV7-3, the J call TRBJ2-3, with TRBD2 as a possible D gene (6 bases). The V end was cut by 2 bases, the J end by 2 bases, with 11 bases between. The CDR3 length is 15 residues. Germline CDR1 and CDR2: SGHTA and FQGTGA. The chain's CDR3 is CASSLGGTATDTQYF. The CDR3 nucleotides read TGTGCCAGCAGCTTAGGGGGGACGGCCACAGATACGCAGTATTTT.

The chain recombines TRBV18 with TRBJ2-3, with 13 nucleotides matching TRBD2. Trimming at V came to 4 bases and at J to 1 base, leaving 5 bases not matched to a gene. Germline V gives CDR1 KGHSH, CDR2 LQKENI. CDR3 length equals 17 residues. CDR3 in DNA: TGTGCCAGCTCACTAAACGGACTAGCGGGAGGCACAGATACGCAGTATTTT. Translated: CASSLNGLAGGTDTQYF.

This chain uses TRBV7-2 with TRBJ2-5, with D tentatively TRBD2 (7 bases). CDR1 SGHTA and CDR2 FQGNSA come from the germline V gene. The CDR3 is 15 residues long. Deletions cut 3 bases from V and 2 bases from J, with 13 bases between. CDR3 DNA: TGTGCCAGCAGCTTCGGCAGGGGAGGGCAAGAGACCCAGTACTTC. It is translated as CASSFGRGGQETQYF.

This chain joins TRBV4-3 and TRBJ1-4; tentative D call: TRBD1 (6 bases). Germline CDR1 is LGHNA and CDR2 is YSLEER. V gave up 1 base and J gave up 11 bases, with 11 bases separating them. The CDR3 is made up of 13 amino acids. This CDR3 is CASSQATGPKLFF. CDR3 nucleotides: TGCGCCAGCAGCCAAGCGACAGGCCCTAAACTGTTTTTT.

The J gene is TRBJ2-3, the V gene TRBV7-2; 13 nucleotides agree with TRBD2. The V and J ends lost 5 bases and 3 bases, in that order; junction bases with no gene match: 11. CDR3 length: 18 amino acids. Germline CDR1 reads SGHTA; CDR2 reads FQGNSA. The CDR3 DNA sequence: TGTGCCAGCAGCGACACTAGCGGGGGGGGCCCGATGACAGATACGCAGTATTTT. Protein: CASSDTSGGGPMTDTQYF.

J is TRBJ2-3 and V is TRBV7-2, with TRBD2 matching over 14 bases. In germline, CDR1 is SGHTA, CDR2 FQGNSA. Trimming took 4 bases from V and 4 from J; bases not matched to a gene: 1. There are 15 residues in the CDR3. CDR3 DNA sequence: TGTGCCAGCAGCTCGACTAGCGGGGGGGCAGATACGCAGTATTTT. Encoded protein: CASSSTSGGADTQYF. The full variable domain, rest sourced from reference TRBV7-2 and TRBJ2-3, is GAGVSQSPSNKVTEKGKDVELRCDPISGHTALYWYRQSLGQGLEFLIYFQGNSAPDKSGLPSDRFSAERTGGSVSTLTIQRTQQEDSAVYLCASSSTSGGADTQYFGPGTRLTVL.

The chain carries TRBV7-3 and TRBJ2-6, with a weak D call TRBD1 (6 bases). The CDR3 loop spans 15 amino acids. Deletions cut 5 bases from V and 0 bases from J, with 8 bases between. Germline CDR1 reads SGHTA; CDR2 reads FQGTGA. The CDR3: CASSRQVSGANVLTF. CDR3 bases: TGTGCCAGCAGCCGACAGGTCTCTGGGGCCAACGTCCTGACTTTC.

The V gene is TRBV19, the J gene TRBJ2-5; maybe TRBD1 (6 bases). V dropped 4 bases and J dropped 1 base, with 10 bases sitting between them. The germline V gene encodes CDR1 LNHDA and CDR2 SQIVND (reference sequence). The CDR3 extends over 14 amino acids. The CDR3 DNA is TGTGCCAGTAGTACGGTGGACAGCCAAGAGACCCAGTACTTC. Its protein product is CASSTVDSQETQYF.

The chain has TRBV4-3 and TRBJ2-1; TRBD2 agrees at 9 bases. Germline V gene sequence: CDR1 LGHNA, CDR2 YSLEER. Losses at the gene ends were 0 bases for V and 6 bases for J; bases not matched to a gene: 3. The CDR3 is 15 amino acids. The CDR3 is CASSQEAGGLNEQFF. CDR3 sequence (DNA): TGCGCCAGCAGCCAAGAAGCGGGGGGCCTCAATGAGCAGTTCTTC.

The chain is built from TRBV14 and TRBJ1-1; D ambiguous. The V end lost 3 bases, the J end lost 2 bases, and 13 bases lay between the germline ends. The V gene's germline CDR1 is SGHDN and CDR2 FVKESK. The CDR3 sequence is 15 residues long. CDR3 DNA sequence: TGTGCCAGCAGCCAGTCCTCTCGGGGTAACACTGAAGCTTTCTTT. Encoded protein: CASSQSSRGNTEAFF.

The chain links TRBV6-1 to TRBJ2-7; TRBD2 matches at 9 bases. Per the germline V gene, CDR1 is MNHNS and CDR2 is SASEGT. The trim removed 6 bases at V and 0 bases at J, leaving 6 bases unmatched. The CDR3 consists of 15 residues. CDR3 amino acids: CASSRTSDYSYEQYF. The CDR3 DNA sequence: TGTGCCAGCAGCCGGACTAGCGACTACTCCTACGAGCAGTACTTC.

The rearrangement joins TRBV9 to TRBJ1-3; a possible D gene is TRBD1 (6 bases). V was cut by 4 bases and J by 7 bases, with 18 bases left in between. Germline V gene lookup returns CDR1 SGDLS and CDR2 YYNGEE. The CDR3 is made up of 15 amino acids. DNA of the CDR3: TGTGCCAGCAGCCCGGGAGGGGGGATAGGCAACACCATATATTTT. Translated: CASSPGGGIGNTIYF. Using reference TRBV9 and TRBJ1-3 for the parts outside the CDR3, the full variable domain is DSGVTQTPKHLITATGQRVTLRCSPRSGDLSVYWYQQSLDQGLQFLIQYYNGEERAKGNILERFSAQQFPDLHSELNLSSLELGDSALYFCASSPGGGIGNTIYFGEGSWLTVV.

V is TRBV10-3 and J is TRBJ2-3; 7 bases are shared with TRBD2. Trimming took 7 bases from V and 1 from J; bases not matched to a gene: 5. From germline, CDR1 is ENHRY and CDR2 SYGVKD. This CDR3 comprises 14 residues. CDR3 bases: TGTGCCATCACGGCGGGGGAACGCACAGATACGCAGTATTTT. Its protein product is CAITAGERTDTQYF.

J is TRBJ2-2 and V is TRBV9, with 8 bases aligning to TRBD2. V shed 1 base and J 5 bases; nucleotides not matched to a gene: 7. The CDR3 runs to 16 residues. Germline V gene sequence: CDR1 SGDLS, CDR2 YYNGEE. The CDR3 region has the DNA TGTGCCAGCAGCGTAACCGGGACTAGAAGTACCGGGGAGCTGTTTTTT. As protein: CASSVTGTRSTGELFF.

The V call is TRBV29-1, the J call TRBJ2-3; TRBD1 aligns across 7 bases. V was pared by 6 bases and J by 0 bases, with 6 bases of the junction left unmatched. The CDR3 covers 14 residues. CDR1 SQVTM and CDR2 ANQGSEA come from the germline V gene. In DNA form, the CDR3 reads TGCAGCGTCGCAGACAGGGCAAGCACAGATACGCAGTATTTT. Its protein is CSVADRASTDTQYF.

The count of this clone is one. This chain links TRBV5-5 with TRBJ1-2, with 8 positions matching TRBD1. Trimming took 4 bases from V and 4 from J; bases not matched to a gene: 3. The CDR3 length is 13 residues. The germline gives CDR1 SGHKS, CDR2 YYEKEE (reference sequence). CDR3 sequence (DNA): TGTGCCAGCAGCGGACAGGGCTCCTATGGCTACACCTTC. It is translated as CASSGQGSYGYTF.

The gene calls are TRBV5-6 and TRBJ1-2; D perhaps matches TRBD1 (5 bases). Germline-derived CDR1 and CDR2 are SGHDT and YYEEEE. V was cut by 3 bases and J by 8 bases, with 23 bases left in between. The CDR3 extends over 16 amino acids. The CDR3 nucleotides are TGTGCCAGCAGCTCGGATGGGGGGGGAACCCCCCGCGGCTACACCTTC. Its protein product is CASSSDGGGTPRGYTF.

V usage is TRBV7-9 and J usage is TRBJ2-1; possibly TRBD2 for D (5 bases). The ends were cut back, 7 bases at V and 9 bases at J, with 10 bases in the middle. From germline, CDR1 is SEHNR and CDR2 FQNEAQ (reference sequence). The CDR3 is made up of 11 amino acids. In DNA form, the CDR3 reads TGTGCCAGCACCTTTGGGAGTGAGCAGTTCTTC. Translating gives CASTFGSEQFF.

J is TRBJ1-1 and V is TRBV6-5; a possible D gene is TRBD1 (6 bases). Trimming shortened V by 0 bases and J by 5 bases, and 13 bases separated the two germline ends. Germline assignment: CDR1 MNHEY and CDR2 SVGAGI. The CDR3 extends over 15 amino acids. The CDR3 is CASSYSGGEGTEAFF. CDR3 in DNA: TGTGCCAGCAGTTACTCTGGGGGCGAGGGAACTGAAGCTTTCTTT.

The rearrangement joins TRBV27 to TRBJ2-1; D call uncertain. V lost 5 bases to trimming and J lost 6 bases, with 5 bases between them. There are 11 residues in the CDR3. Germline loops: CDR1 MNHEY, CDR2 SMNVEV (reference sequence). CDR3 amino acids: CASSDFNEQFF. DNA of the CDR3: TGTGCCAGCAGTGACTTCAATGAGCAGTTCTTC.

This clone showed up just a few times. This chain links TRBV29-1 with TRBJ2-1; the D gene is possibly TRBD1 (5 bases). The CDR3 totals 14 residues. Trimming took 4 bases from V and 5 from J, leaving 15 bases between them. CDR1 is SQVTM and CDR2 is ANQGSEA in the germline V gene. The chain's CDR3 is CSVANRYIDNEQFF. The CDR3 nucleotides read TGCAGCGTTGCTAACAGGTACATCGACAATGAGCAGTTCTTC.

This clone is a singleton in its sample. CDR3 protein: CASSLSEETQYF. CDR3 DNA: TGTGCCAGCAGCTTGTCGGAAGAGACCCAGTACTTC. This chain joins TRBV5-5 and TRBJ2-5; D remains unclear. The CDR3 is made up of 12 amino acids. Germline assignment: CDR1 SGHKS and CDR2 YYEKEE (reference sequence). The V end was cut by 1 base, the J end by 3 bases, with 4 bases between.

V gene TRBV7-6 combines with J gene TRBJ2-3; 8 nucleotides match TRBD1. Trimming cost V 4 bases and J 1 base; bases outside gene matches: 4. Germline CDR1 SGHVS, CDR2 FNYEAQ. The CDR3 contains 15 residues. CDR3 bases: TGTGCCAGCAGCTCCCCGGACAGGGGCACAGATACGCAGTATTTT. Protein: CASSSPDRGTDTQYF.

The table lists this clone with a few counts. The J gene is TRBJ2-1, the V gene TRBV2; 8 bases agree with TRBD1. V shed 5 bases, J shed 12 bases, and the junction held 9 bases outside the gene matches. Germline V lookup: CDR1 SNHLY, CDR2 FYNNEI. The CDR3 has 13 amino acids. The CDR3 DNA sequence: TGTGCCAGCAGTACTAGACAGGGGCAAGGGCAGTTCTTC. It encodes CASSTRQGQGQFF.

The V gene is TRBV19, the J gene TRBJ1-5; D is ambiguous. Germline V CDR1 and CDR2: LNHDA, SQIVND (reference sequence). The CDR3 is made up of 16 amino acids. Trimming cost V 5 bases and J 0 bases, with 14 bases left between them. The CDR3 DNA reads as TGTGCCAGTAGTGGTCAGGTCCTCCCTAGCAATCAGCCCCAGCATTTT. This encodes CASSGQVLPSNQPQHF.

The chain combines TRBV5-5 with TRBJ2-7, with D possibly matching TRBD2 (7 bases). The V end was cut by 4 bases, the J end by 0 bases, with 17 bases between. The germline CDR1 and CDR2 sequences are SGHKS and YYEKEE (reference sequence). The CDR3 consists of 16 residues. Here the CDR3 reads CASSNDDRTSSYEQYF. In DNA, the CDR3 is TGTGCCAGCAGCAATGATGACAGGACTAGCTCCTACGAGCAGTACTTC.

This clone was observed a handful of times. The CDR3 sequence is CASSVVVGPSGYEQYF. The CDR3 DNA follows: TGTGCCAGCAGCGTAGTGGTGGGGCCCTCAGGCTACGAGCAGTACTTC. The chain carries TRBV9 and TRBJ2-5, with D possibly being TRBD1 (5 bases). The J call may be mistaken, given a closer DNA end match to TRBJ2-7. The CDR3 spans 16 residues. The germline gives CDR1 SGDLS, CDR2 YYNGEE.

The gene calls are TRBV19 and TRBJ1-1; D not resolved. CDR1 and CDR2 from the germline V gene are LNHDA and SQIVND (reference sequence). V shed 3 bases and J shed 2 bases, with 10 bases lying between them. The CDR3 has 14 residues. The CDR3 coding sequence is TGTGCCAGTAGTATGTCGAACTATAACACTGAAGCTTTCTTT. Protein sequence: CASSMSNYNTEAFF.

CDR3 region: CASSPLQGAGASPLHF. In nucleotides, the CDR3 is TGTGCCAGCAGTCCGCTCCAGGGGGCAGGGGCATCACCCCTCCACTTT. The V call is TRBV28, the J call TRBJ1-6; 8 bases are a match to TRBD1. V was clipped by 5 bases and J by 10 bases; unmatched bases: 13. Germline-derived CDR1 and CDR2 are MDHEN and SYDVKM. CDR3 length: 16 amino acids.

The CDR3: CASSWTGGSGGYTF. CDR3 in DNA: TGTGCCAGCAGTTGGACAGGAGGTTCGGGTGGCTACACCTTC. The chain recombines TRBV6-5 with TRBJ1-2; 7 bases are a match to TRBD1. The germline V gene has CDR1 MNHEY and CDR2 SVGAGI. The CDR3 runs to 14 residues. With 4 bases clipped from V and 7 bases from J, the junction kept 9 bases outside the gene matches.

The table lists this clone with a few counts. V usage is TRBV7-9 and J usage is TRBJ1-1; no reliable D call. Deletions cut 6 bases from V and 4 bases from J, with 9 bases between. The CDR3 runs 12 residues. Germline CDR1 SEHNR, CDR2 FQNEAQ (reference sequence). Here the CDR3 reads CASRTGFTEAFF. The DNA for the CDR3 is TGTGCCAGCAGGACGGGGTTCACTGAAGCTTTCTTT.